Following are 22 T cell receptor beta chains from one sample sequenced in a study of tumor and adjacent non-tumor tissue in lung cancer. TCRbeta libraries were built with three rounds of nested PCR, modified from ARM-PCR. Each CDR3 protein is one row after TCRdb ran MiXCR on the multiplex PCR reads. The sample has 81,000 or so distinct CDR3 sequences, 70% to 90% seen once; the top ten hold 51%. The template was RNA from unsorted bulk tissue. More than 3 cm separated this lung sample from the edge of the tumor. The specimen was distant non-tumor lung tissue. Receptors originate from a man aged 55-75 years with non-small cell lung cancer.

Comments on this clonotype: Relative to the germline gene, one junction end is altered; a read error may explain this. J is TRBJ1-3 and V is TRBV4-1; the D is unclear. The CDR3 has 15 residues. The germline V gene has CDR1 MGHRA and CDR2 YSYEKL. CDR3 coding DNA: TGCGCCAGCAGGCAAGGTAGAAATGTGGAAAACACCATGTATTTT. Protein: CASRQGRNVENTMYF.

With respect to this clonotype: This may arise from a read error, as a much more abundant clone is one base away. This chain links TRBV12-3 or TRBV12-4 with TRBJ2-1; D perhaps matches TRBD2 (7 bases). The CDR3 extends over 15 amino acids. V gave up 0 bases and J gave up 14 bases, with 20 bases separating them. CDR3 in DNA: TGTGCCAGCAGTTTAGCGGGGGGGCCAATTATGGAGGAGTTCTTC. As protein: CASSLAGGPIMEEFF.

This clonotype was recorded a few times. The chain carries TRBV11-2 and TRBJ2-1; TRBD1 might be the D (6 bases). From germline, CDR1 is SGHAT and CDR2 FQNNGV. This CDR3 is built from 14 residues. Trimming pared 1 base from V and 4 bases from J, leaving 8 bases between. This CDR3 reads CASSLATGYNEQFF. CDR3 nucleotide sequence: TGTGCCAGCAGCTTAGCCACAGGGTACAATGAGCAGTTCTTC.

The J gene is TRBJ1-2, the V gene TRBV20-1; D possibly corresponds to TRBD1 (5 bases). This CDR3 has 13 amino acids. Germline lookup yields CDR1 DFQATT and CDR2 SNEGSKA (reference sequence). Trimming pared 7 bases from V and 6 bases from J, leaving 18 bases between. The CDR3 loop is CSDVLGTTDGYTF. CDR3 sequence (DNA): TGCAGTGATGTCCTAGGGACTACTGATGGCTACACCTTC.

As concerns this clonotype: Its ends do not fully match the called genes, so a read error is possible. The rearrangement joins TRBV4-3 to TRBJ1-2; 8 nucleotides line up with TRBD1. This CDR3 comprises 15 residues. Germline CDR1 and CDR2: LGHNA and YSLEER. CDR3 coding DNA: TGCGCCAGTAGCCGGGGACAGGAGACTGACTATGGCTACACCTTC. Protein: CASSRGQETDYGYTF.

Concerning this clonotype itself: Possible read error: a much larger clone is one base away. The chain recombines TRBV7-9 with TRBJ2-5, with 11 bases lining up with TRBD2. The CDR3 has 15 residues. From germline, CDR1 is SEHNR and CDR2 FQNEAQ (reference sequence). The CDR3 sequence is CANSLLAGVRETQYF. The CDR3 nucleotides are TGTGCCAACAGCTTACTAGCGGGAGTCAGGGAGACCCAGTACTTC.

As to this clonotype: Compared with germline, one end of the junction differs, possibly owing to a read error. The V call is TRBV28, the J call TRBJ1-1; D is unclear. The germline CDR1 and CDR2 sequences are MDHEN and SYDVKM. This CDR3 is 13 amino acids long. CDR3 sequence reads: CTSSLLAGTEAFF. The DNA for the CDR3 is TGTACCAGCAGTTTACTAGCCGGGACTGAAGCTTTCTTT.

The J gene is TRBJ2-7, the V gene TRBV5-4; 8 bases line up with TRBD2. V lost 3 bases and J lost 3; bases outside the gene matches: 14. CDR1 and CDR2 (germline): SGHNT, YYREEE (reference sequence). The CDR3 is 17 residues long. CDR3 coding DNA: TGTGCCAGCAGCTCGGGGGGGGGCCGGGAGATCTTCTACGAGCAGTACTTC. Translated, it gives CASSSGGGREIFYEQYF.

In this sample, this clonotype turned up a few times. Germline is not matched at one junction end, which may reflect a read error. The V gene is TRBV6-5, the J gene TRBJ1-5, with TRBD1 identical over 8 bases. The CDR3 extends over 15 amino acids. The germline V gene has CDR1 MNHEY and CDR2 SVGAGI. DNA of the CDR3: TGTGCCAACAGTTACAGTGGACAGGGTAGTCAGCCTCAACATTTT. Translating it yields CANSYSGQGSQPQHF.

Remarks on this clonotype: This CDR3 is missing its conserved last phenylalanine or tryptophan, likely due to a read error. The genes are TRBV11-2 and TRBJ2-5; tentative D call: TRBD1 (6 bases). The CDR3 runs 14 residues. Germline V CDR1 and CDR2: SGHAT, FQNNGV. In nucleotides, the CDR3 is TGTGCCAGAAGCTCCCGACAGGTTCTGGAGACCCAGTACATC. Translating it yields CARSSRQVLETQYI.

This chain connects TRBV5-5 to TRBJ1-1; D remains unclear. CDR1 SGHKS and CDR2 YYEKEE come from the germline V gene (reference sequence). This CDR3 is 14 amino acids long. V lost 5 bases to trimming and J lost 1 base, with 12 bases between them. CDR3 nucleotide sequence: TGTGCCAGCAGTTTCCCAACCAAGAACACTGAAGCTTTCTTT. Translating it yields CASSFPTKNTEAFF. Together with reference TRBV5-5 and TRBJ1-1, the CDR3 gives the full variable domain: DAGVTQSPTHLIKTRGQQVTLRCSPISGHKSVSWYQQVLGQGPQFIFQYYEKEERGRGNFPDRFSARQFPNYSSELNVNALLLGDSALYLCASSFPTKNTEAFFGQGTRLTVV.

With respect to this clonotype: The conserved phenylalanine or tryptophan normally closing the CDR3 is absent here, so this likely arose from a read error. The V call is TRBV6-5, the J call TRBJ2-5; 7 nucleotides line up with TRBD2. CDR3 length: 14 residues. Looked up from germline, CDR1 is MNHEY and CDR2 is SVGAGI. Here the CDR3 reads CTSNDTGTAGAQYV. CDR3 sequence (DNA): TGTACCAGCAATGATACCGGGACCGCGGGGGCCCAGTACGTC.

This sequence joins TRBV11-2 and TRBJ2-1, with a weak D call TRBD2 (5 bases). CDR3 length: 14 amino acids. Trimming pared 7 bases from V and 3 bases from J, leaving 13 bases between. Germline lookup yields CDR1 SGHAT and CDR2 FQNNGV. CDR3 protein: CASNRIGGYNEQFF. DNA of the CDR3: TGTGCCAGCAACCGGATAGGAGGCTACAATGAGCAGTTCTTC.

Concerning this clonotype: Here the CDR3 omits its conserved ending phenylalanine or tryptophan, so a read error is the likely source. The CDR3 region is CTSSEAKGAGMNTEAFL. In DNA, the CDR3 is TGTACCAGCAGTGAAGCGAAGGGGGCAGGGATGAACACTGAAGCTTTCCTT. The chain couples TRBV6-1 to TRBJ1-1, with TRBD1 matching 7 bases. The CDR3 is 17 residues long. Per germline, CDR1 MNHNS and CDR2 SASEGT.

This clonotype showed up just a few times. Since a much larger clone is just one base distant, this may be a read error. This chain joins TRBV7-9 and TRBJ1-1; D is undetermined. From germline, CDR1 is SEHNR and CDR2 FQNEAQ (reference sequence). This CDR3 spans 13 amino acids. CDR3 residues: CASILMGNTEAFF. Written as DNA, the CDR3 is TGTGCCAGCATCTTAATGGGGAACACTGAAGCTTTCTTT.

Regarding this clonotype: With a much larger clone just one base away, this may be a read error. The CDR3 sequence is CAISEEGHYGYTF. For the CDR3, the DNA is TGTGCCATCAGTGAGGAGGGGCACTATGGCTACACCTTC. V and J are TRBV10-3 and TRBJ1-2, with a possible D match to TRBD1 (5 bases). There are 13 residues in the CDR3. Between the trimmed V and J ends, which lost 2 bases and 3 bases, there was a span of 7 bases. CDR1 ENHRY and CDR2 SYGVKD come from the germline V gene.

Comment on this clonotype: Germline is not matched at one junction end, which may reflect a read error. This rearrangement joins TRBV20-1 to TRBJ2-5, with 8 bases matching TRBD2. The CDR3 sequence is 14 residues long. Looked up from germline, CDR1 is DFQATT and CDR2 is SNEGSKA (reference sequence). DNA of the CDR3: TGCAGTGCTAGAGATGGGGGACTAGGGGAAAGTCAGCACTTC. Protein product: CSARDGGLGESQHF.

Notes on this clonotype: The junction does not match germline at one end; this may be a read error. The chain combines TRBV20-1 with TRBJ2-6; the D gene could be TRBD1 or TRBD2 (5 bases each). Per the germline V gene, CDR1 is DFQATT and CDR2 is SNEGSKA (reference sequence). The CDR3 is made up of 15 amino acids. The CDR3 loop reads CSARGTGAGAKVLTF. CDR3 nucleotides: TGTAGTGCTAGAGGTACCGGAGCCGGGGCCAAAGTCCTGACTTTC.

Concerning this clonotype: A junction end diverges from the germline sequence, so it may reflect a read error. CDR3 bases: TGTGCCAGCTGTGCAGGCACGGATACGCAGTATTTT. Residues: CASCAGTDTQYF. The gene calls are TRBV6-5 and TRBJ2-3; no clear D gene. The CDR3 loop spans 12 amino acids. Germline V lookup: CDR1 MNHEY, CDR2 SVGAGI.

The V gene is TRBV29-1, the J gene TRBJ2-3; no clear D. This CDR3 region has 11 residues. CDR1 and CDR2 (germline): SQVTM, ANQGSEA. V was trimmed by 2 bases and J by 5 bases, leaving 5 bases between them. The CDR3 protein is CSVEWRDTQYF. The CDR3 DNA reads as TGCAGCGTTGAATGGAGAGATACGCAGTATTTT.

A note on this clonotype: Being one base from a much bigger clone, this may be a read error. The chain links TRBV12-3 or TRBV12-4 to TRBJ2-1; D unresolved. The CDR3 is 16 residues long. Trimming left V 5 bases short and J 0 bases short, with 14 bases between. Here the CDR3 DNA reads TGTGCCAGCAGTAACGTTTGCGTTACCTCCTACAATGAGCAGTTCTTC. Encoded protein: CASSNVCVTSYNEQFF.

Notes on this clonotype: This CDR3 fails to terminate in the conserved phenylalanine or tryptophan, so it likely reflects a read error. The CDR3 DNA reads as TGTGCCAGTAGACCGAGGGGTAGCTCCTACAATGAGCAGTTCTTA. This codes for CASRPRGSSYNEQFL. The V call is TRBV6-2 or TRBV6-3, the J call TRBJ2-1, with D perhaps given as TRBD1 or TRBD2 (5 bases each). CDR3 size: 15 residues. The germline V gene has CDR1 MNHEY and CDR2 SVGEGT. V was cut by 9 bases and J by 0 bases, with 15 bases left in between.